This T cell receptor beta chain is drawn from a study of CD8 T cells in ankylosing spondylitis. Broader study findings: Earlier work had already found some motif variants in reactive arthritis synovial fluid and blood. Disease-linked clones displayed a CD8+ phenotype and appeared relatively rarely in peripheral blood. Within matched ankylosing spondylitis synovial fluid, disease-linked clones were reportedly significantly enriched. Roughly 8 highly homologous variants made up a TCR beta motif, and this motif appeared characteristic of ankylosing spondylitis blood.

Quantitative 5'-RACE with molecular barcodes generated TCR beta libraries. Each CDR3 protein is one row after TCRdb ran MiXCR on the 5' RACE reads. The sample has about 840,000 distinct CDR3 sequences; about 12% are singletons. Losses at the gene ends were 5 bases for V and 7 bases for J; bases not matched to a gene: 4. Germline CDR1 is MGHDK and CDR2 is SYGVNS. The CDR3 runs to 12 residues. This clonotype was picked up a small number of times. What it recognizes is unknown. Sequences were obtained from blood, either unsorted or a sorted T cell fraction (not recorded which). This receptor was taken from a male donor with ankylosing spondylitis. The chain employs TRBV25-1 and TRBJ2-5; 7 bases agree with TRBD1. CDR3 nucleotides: TGTGCCAGCAGTTTGACAGGGTTGACCCAGTACTTC. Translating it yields CASSLTGLTQYF.